Listed below are T cell receptor beta chains from one sample, sequenced in a study of blood T cell repertoires in COVID-19. Produced via immunoSEQ multiplex PCR; TCRdb's table is partial and in-frame only. There are approximately 290,000 clones in the sample; around 82% occur only once, and about 15% lies in the top ten. Sequencing was carried out using peripheral blood. The receptors come from a person in their 70s with COVID-19, enrolled during active disease. CDR3s include the opening cysteine and the closing phenylalanine or tryptophan. D genes are given only for firm matches. Clone size is given for some rows only: seen once, a few or many times, or a class if the clone is expanded.

TRBJ2-7 | NA | NA | TRBV6-2/TRBV6-3 | CASSYAGPLSYEQYF | TGTGCCAGCAGTTACGCAGGGCCCCTCTCCTACGAGCAGTACTTC
TRBJ2-4 | TRBD1 | NA | TRBV19 | CASSTLTGGWGNIQYF | TGTGCCAGTAGTACCTTAACAGGGGGATGGGGGAACATTCAGTACTTC
TRBJ1-2 | NA | few | TRBV5-1 | CASSFGLTAMVDYGYTF | TGCGCCAGCAGCTTCGGTCTTACAGCAATGGTGGACTATGGCTACACCTTC
TRBJ2-7 | TRBD2 | few | TRBV5-5 | CASSLGLAGDFSREQYF | TGTGCCAGCAGCTTGGGACTAGCGGGGGACTTTTCACGCGAGCAGTACTTC
TRBJ2-2 | NA | few | TRBV5-1 | CASSQGPVTGELFF | TGCGCCAGCAGCCAGGGCCCGGTCACCGGGGAGCTGTTTTTT
TRBJ2-3 | NA | NA | TRBV6-2/TRBV6-3 | CASSYSIRDPDTQYF | TGTGCCAGCAGTTACTCGATCAGGGATCCGGATACGCAGTATTTT
TRBJ1-6 | TRBD1 | NA | TRBV3-1/TRBV3-2 | CASNQDLTGVPLHF | TGTGCCAGCAACCAAGACCTCACAGGGGTACCCCTCCACTTT
TRBJ1-5 | NA | NA | TRBV5-3 | CAGHGTDAREVNQPQHF | TGTGCCGGACACGGAACCGACGCACGAGAAGTCAATCAGCCCCAGCATTTT
TRBJ2-6 | NA | NA | TRBV6-5 | CASSRFSGANVLTF | TGTGCCAGCAGCAGGTTCTCTGGGGCCAACGTCCTGACTTTC
TRBJ1-6 | TRBD1 | NA | TRBV19 | CASSARQGSPLHF | TGTGCCAGTAGTGCCCGACAGGGTTCACCCCTCCACTTT
TRBJ2-5 | NA | NA | TRBV5-1 | CASSSGLRLKETQYF | TGCGCCAGCAGCTCCGGACTGCGACTAAAAGAGACCCAGTACTTC
TRBJ2-1 | NA | once | TRBV7-2 | CASSLQRAALSSYNEQFF | TGTGCCAGCAGCCTACAGAGGGCTGCACTGAGCTCCTACAATGAGCAGTTCTTC
TRBJ2-2 | NA | NA | TRBV28 | CASSLDRGLFF | TGTGCCAGCAGCCTCGACCGGGGGCTGTTTTTT
TRBJ2-1 | NA | NA | TRBV18 | CASSPGANEQFF | TGTGCCAGCTCACCGGGGGCAAATGAGCAGTTCTTC
TRBJ1-1 | TRBD1 | NA | TRBV3-1/TRBV3-2 | CASSLPGQGASGTEAFF | TGTGCCAGCAGCCTCCCGGGACAGGGGGCTTCGGGCACTGAAGCTTTCTTT
TRBJ1-1 | NA | NA | TRBV19 | CASTPPRAEAFF | TGTGCCAGTACCCCCCCCCGGGCTGAAGCTTTCTTT
TRBJ1-1 | NA | NA | TRBV28 | CANSLGGVGTEAFF | TGTGCCAACAGTTTAGGGGGGGTAGGGACTGAAGCTTTCTTT
TRBJ1-3 | NA | NA | TRBV28 | CASSASGTSALSGNTIYF | TGTGCCAGCAGTGCGTCCGGGACATCCGCCCTCTCTGGAAACACCATATATTTT
TRBJ2-2 | TRBD2 | NA | TRBV4-3 | CASSQAPNILSGGRAGELFF | TGCGCCAGCAGCCAAGCTCCTAATATCCTTAGCGGGGGTAGGGCCGGGGAGCTGTTTTTT
TRBJ2-5 | NA | NA | TRBV10-1 | CATPVRPGGTQYF | TGCGCCACCCCGGTGCGCCCCGGGGGGACCCAGTACTTC
TRBJ1-6 | NA | once | TRBV5-1 | CASSPGLGNNSPLHF | TGCGCCAGCAGCCCCGGACTCGGAAATAATTCACCCCTCCACTTT
TRBJ2-5 | NA | NA | TRBV29-1 | CSVFESRNQETQYF | TGCAGCGTTTTTGAGTCCCGTAACCAAGAGACCCAGTACTTC
TRBJ2-3 | TRBD2 | NA | TRBV19 | CASSTPGLAGERFAQYF | TGTGCCAGTAGTACGCCGGGACTAGCGGGAGAGAGGTTCGCGCAGTATTTT
TRBJ2-1 | TRBD2 | NA | TRBV7-3 | CASSFKREGMNEQFF | TGTGCCAGCAGCTTTAAGCGGGAGGGCATGAATGAGCAGTTCTTC
TRBJ2-1 | TRBD2 | NA | TRBV19 | CASSTTSGRAERYNEQFF | TGTGCCAGTAGTACGACTAGCGGGAGAGCTGAGAGGTACAATGAGCAGTTCTTC
TRBJ1-2 | NA | NA | TRBV28 | CASSSPNGGGYTF | TGTGCCAGCAGCTCACCTAACGGGGGAGGCTACACCTTC
TRBJ2-7 | TRBD1 | NA | TRBV5-4 | CASSLRTGSPEQYF | TGTGCCAGCAGCTTGAGGACAGGTTCCCCCGAGCAGTACTTC
TRBJ1-1 | TRBD1 | NA | TRBV6-2/TRBV6-3 | CASSTGARSPEAFF | TGTGCCAGCAGTACAGGGGCTCGGAGCCCTGAAGCTTTCTTT
TRBJ1-4 | TRBD1 | once | TRBV6-2/TRBV6-3 | CASSPGQTNEKLFF | TGTGCCAGCAGTCCGGGACAGACTAATGAAAAACTGTTTTTT
TRBJ1-1 | TRBD1 | NA | TRBV5-1 | CASSLAKTGLNTEAFF | TGCGCCAGCAGCTTGGCAAAGACAGGGTTGAACACTGAAGCTTTCTTT
TRBJ1-5 | TRBD1 | NA | TRBV18 | CASSPLGAGGIHQPQHF | TGTGCCAGCTCACCACTGGGGGCAGGGGGAATTCATCAGCCCCAGCATTTT
TRBJ2-1 | TRBD2 | NA | TRBV19 | CASGVRAGGNEQFF | TGTGCCAGCGGCGTCAGGGCGGGGGGGAATGAGCAGTTCTTC
TRBJ1-2 | NA | NA | TRBV7-2 | CASSFPDRLRSYGYTF | TGTGCCAGCAGCTTTCCCGACAGGCTCCGATCTTATGGCTACACCTTC